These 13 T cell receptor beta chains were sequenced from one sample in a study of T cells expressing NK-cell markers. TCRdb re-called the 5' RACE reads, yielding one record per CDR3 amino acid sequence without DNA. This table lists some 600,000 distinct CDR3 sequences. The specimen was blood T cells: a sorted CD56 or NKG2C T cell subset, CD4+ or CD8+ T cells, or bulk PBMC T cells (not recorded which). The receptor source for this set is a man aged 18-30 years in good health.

The CDR3 protein is CASSNRDRVSEAFF. The V and J genes are TRBV18 and TRBJ1-1; with no DNA, the TCRdb D assignment of TRBD1 cannot be verified. Germline loops: CDR1 KGHSH, CDR2 LQKENI. This CDR3 has 14 amino acids.

The CDR3 is CASVVMGNQPQHF. The V call is TRBV12-3 or TRBV12-4, the J call TRBJ1-5. The CDR3 is 13 residues long.

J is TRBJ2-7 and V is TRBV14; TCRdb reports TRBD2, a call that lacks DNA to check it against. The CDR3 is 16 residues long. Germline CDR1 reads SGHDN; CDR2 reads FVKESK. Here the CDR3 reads CASSPAGGPRHYEQYF.

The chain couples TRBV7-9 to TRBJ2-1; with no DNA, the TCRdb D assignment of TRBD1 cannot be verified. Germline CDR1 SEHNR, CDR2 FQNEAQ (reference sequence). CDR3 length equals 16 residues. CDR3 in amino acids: CASSPRGWGKGVEQFF. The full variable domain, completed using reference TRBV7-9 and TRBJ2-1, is DTGVSQNPRHKITKRGQNVTFRCDPISEHNRLYWYRQTLGQGPEFLTYFQNEAQLEKSRLLSDRFSAERPKGSFSTLEIQRTEQGDSAMYLCASSPRGWGKGVEQFFGPGTRLTVL.

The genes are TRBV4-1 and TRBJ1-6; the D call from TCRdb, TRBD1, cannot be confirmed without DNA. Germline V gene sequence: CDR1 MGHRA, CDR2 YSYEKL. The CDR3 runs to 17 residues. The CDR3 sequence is CASSQVTSGQINSPLHF.

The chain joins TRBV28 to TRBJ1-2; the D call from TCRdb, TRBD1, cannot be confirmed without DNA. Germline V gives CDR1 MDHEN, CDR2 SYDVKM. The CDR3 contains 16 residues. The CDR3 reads CASSPLTGNSNYGYTF.

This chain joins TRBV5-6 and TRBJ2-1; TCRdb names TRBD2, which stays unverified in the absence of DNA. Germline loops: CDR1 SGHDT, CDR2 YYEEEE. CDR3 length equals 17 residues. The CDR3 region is CASSLTGTSGAGNEQFF.

The chain's CDR3 is CSARSNLVAGGSYNEQFF. This chain uses TRBV20-1 with TRBJ2-1; absent DNA, TCRdb's TRBD2 call cannot be checked. The CDR3 sequence is 18 residues long. CDR1 and CDR2 (germline): DFQATT, SNEGSKA (reference sequence).

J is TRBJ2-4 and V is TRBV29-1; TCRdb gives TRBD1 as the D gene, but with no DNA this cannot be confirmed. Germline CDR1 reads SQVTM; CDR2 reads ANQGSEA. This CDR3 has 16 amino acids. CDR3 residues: CSVEDQGGGEGNIQYF.

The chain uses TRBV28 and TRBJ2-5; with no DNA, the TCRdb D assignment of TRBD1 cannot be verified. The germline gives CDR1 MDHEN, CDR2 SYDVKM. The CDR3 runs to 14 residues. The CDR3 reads CASSSPGTEETQYF. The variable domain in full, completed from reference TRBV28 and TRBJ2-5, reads DVKVTQSSRYLVKRTGEKVFLECVQDMDHENMFWYRQDPGLGLRLIYFSYDVKMKEKGDIPEGYSVSREKKERFSLILESASTNQTSMYLCASSSPGTEETQYFGPGTRLLVL.

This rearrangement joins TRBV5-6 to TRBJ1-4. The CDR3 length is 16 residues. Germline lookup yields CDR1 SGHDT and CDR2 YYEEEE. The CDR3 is CASSVGPPTTNEKLFF.

The CDR3 sequence is CASRILQGSYEQYF. The V gene is TRBV6-2 or TRBV6-3, the J gene TRBJ2-7; TCRdb selects TRBD1, and the lack of DNA leaves this call unchecked. CDR3 length: 14 amino acids. Germline V gene data show CDR1 as MNHEY and CDR2 as SVGEGT.

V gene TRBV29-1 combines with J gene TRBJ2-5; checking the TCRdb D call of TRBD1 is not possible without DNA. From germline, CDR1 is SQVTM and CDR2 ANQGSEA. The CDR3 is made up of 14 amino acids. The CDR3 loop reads CSVEERTGGETQYF. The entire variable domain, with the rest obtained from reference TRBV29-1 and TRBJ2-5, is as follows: SAVISQKPSRDICQRGTSLTIQCQVDSQVTMMFWYRQQPGQSLTLIATANQGSEATYESGFVIDKFPISRPNLTFSTLTVSNMSPEDSSIYLCSVEERTGGETQYFGPGTRLLVL.